This T cell receptor (beta chain) was recorded in a study of cytomegalovirus exposure and HLA in healthy donors. The PCR made use of 60 Vbeta and 13 Jbeta primers. This table comes from immunoSEQ multiplex PCR, and its TCRdb copy is limited to in-frame clones, with some not included. Here the sample spans roughly 75,000 clones, roughly 82% being singletons. CDR1 SEHNR and CDR2 FQNEAQ come from the germline V gene (reference sequence). The CDR3 has 15 amino acids. V was trimmed by 1 base and J by 1 base, leaving 10 bases between them. Material: PBMCs. The V call is TRBV7-9, the J call TRBJ2-5; D gene ambiguous. The TCR originated in a man between 65 and 85 years old in good health and CMV-seropositive. In DNA, the CDR3 is TGTGCCAGCAGCTTAGGGCTACAGATCCAAGAGACCCAGTACTTC. Its protein product is CASSLGLQIQETQYF.